This TCR beta chain originates from a study of blood T cell repertoires in COVID-19. Study at large: The United States, Italy and Spain were the sources of the acute and convalescent COVID-19 samples.

Produced via immunoSEQ multiplex PCR; TCRdb's table is partial and in-frame only. This repertoire shows more than 300,000 clones, around 90% found once; its top ten account for 5.5% to 7%. Participants came from about two dozen US areas, aged roughly 18 to 89 years. Participant-given clinical history determined each cohort assignment. Symptom resolution, clearance, or two negative PCRs marked the recovered donors of Cohort 3. The CDR3 contains 13 residues. The V segment lost 5 bases and the J segment 5 bases; nucleotides outside the gene matches: 5. The V gene's germline CDR1 is MNHNY and CDR2 SVGAGI (reference sequence).

Input material: PBMCs or T cells enriched from blood (not recorded which). The chain is built from TRBV6-6 and TRBJ1-1, with 7 positions matching TRBD1. The receptor was derived from a woman aged 25 to 39 who had recovered from COVID-19. CDR3 in DNA: TGTGCCAGCAGTGTACAGGGGCGGACTGAAGCTTTCTTT. Its translation: CASSVQGRTEAFF.